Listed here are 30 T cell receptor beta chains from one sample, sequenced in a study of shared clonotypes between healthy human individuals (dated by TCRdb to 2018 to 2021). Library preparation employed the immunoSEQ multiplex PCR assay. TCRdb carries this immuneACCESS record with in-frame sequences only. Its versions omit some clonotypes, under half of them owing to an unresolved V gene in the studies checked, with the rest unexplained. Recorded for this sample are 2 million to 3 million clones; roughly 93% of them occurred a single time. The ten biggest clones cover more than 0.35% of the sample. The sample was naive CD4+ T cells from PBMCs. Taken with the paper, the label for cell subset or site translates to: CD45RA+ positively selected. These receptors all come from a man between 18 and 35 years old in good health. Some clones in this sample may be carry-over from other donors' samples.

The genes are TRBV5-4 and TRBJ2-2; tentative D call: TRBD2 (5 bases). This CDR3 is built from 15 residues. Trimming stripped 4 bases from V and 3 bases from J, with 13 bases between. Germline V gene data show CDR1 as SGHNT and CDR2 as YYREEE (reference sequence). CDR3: CASSGVTRDTGELFF. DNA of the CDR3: TGTGCCAGCAGCGGGGTTACTAGGGACACCGGGGAGCTGTTTTTT.

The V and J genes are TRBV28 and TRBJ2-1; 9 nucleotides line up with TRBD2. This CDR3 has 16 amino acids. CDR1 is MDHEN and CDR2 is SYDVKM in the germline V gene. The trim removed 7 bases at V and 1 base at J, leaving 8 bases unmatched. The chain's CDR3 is CASTRLRGGSYNEQFF. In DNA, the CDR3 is TGTGCCAGCACTCGACTGCGGGGGGGGTCCTACAATGAGCAGTTCTTC.

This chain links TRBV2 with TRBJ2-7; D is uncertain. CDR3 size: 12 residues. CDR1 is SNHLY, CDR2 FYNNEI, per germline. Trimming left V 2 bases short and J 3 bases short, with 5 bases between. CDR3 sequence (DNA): TGTGCCAGCAGTGAATCGTACTACGAGCAGTACTTC. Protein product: CASSESYYEQYF.

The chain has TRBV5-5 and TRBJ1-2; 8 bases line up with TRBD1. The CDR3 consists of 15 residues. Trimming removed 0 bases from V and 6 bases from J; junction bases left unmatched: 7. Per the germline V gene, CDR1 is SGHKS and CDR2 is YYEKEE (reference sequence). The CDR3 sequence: CASSLASGTGNGYTF. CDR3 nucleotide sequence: TGTGCCAGCAGCTTGGCGTCCGGGACAGGCAATGGCTACACCTTC.

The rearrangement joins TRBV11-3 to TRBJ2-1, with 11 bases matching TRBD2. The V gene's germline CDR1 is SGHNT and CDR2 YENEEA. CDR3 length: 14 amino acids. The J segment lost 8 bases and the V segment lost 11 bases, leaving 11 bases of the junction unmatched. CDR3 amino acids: CASAGTSGSDEQFF. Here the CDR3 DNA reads TGTGCCTCAGCTGGCACTAGCGGGAGCGATGAGCAGTTCTTC. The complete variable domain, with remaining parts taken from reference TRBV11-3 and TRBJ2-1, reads EAGVVQSPRYKIIEKKQPVAFWCNPISGHNTLYWYLQNLGQGPELLIRYENEEAVDDSQLPKDRFSAERLKGVDSTLKIQPAELGDSAVYLCASAGTSGSDEQFFGPGTRLTVL.

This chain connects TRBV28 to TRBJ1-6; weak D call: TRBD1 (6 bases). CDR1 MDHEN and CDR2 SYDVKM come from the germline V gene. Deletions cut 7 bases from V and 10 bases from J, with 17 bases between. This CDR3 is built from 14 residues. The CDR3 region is CASTQGGVGSPLHF. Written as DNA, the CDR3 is TGTGCCAGCACCCAAGGGGGGGTAGGATCACCCCTCCACTTT.

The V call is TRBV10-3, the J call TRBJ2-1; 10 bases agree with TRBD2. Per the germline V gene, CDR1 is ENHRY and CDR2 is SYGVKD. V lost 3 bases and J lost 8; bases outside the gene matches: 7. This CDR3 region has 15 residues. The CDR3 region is CAISDLAGVAHEQFF. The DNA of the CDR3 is TGTGCCATCAGTGATCTAGCGGGAGTAGCCCATGAGCAGTTCTTC.

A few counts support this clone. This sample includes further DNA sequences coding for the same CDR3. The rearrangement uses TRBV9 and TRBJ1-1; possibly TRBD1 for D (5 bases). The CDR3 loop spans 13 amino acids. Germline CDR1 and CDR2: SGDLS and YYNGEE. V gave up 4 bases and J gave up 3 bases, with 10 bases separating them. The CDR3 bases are TGTGCCAGCAGCCTCACGGGGGACACTGAAGCTTTCTTT. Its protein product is CASSLTGDTEAFF.

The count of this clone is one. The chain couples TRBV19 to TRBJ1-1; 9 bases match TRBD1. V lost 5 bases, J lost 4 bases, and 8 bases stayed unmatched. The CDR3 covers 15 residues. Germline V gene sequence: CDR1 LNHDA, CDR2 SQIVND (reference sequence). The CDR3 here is CASSPMGQGITEAFF. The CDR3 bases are TGTGCCAGTAGTCCTATGGGACAGGGTATCACTGAAGCTTTCTTT.

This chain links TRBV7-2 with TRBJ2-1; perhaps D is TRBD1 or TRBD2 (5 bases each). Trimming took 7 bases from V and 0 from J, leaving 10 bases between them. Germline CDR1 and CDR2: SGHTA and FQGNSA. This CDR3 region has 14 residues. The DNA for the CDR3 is TGTGCCAGCACCTGGGACCACTCCTACAATGAGCAGTTCTTC. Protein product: CASTWDHSYNEQFF. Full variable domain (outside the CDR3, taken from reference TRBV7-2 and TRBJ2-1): GAGVSQSPSNKVTEKGKDVELRCDPISGHTALYWYRQSLGQGLEFLIYFQGNSAPDKSGLPSDRFSAERTGGSVSTLTIQRTQQEDSAVYLCASTWDHSYNEQFFGPGTRLTVL.

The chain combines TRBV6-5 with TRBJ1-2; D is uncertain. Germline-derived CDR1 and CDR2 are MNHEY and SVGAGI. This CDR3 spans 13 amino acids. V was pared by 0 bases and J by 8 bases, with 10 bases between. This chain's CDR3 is CASSYSVGAGYTF. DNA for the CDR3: TGTGCCAGCAGTTACTCAGTCGGAGCAGGCTACACCTTC.

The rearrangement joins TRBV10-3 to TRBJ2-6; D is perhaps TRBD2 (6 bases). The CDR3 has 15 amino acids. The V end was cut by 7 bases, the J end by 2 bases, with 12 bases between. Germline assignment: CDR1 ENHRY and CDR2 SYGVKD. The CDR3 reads CAITGREAGANVLTF. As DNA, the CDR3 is TGTGCCATCACGGGCAGGGAGGCTGGGGCCAACGTCCTGACTTTC.

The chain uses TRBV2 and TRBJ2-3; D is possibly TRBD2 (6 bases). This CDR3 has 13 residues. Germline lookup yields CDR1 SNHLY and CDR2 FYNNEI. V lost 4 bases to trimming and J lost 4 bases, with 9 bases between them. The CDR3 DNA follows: TGTGCCAGCAGTGGGGACTTCCCAGATACGCAGTATTTT. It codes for CASSGDFPDTQYF.

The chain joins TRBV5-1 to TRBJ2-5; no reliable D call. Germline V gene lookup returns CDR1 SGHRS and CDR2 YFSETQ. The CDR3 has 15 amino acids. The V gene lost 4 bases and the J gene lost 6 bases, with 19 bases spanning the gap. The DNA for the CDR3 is TGCGCCAGCAGCGGCATTCCGGGCCCCGGAAAGACCCAGTACTTC. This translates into CASSGIPGPGKTQYF.

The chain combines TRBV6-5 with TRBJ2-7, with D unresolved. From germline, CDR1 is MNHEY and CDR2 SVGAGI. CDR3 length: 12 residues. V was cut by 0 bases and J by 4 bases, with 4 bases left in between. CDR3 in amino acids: CASSYSVYEQYF. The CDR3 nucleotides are TGTGCCAGCAGTTACTCAGTTTACGAGCAGTACTTC.

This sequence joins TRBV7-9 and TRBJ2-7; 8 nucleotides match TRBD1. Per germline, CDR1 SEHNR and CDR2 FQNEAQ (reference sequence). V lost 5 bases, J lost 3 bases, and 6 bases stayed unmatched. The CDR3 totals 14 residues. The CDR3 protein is CASSGRDRNYEQYF. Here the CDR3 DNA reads TGTGCCAGCAGCGGCCGGGACAGGAACTACGAGCAGTACTTC.

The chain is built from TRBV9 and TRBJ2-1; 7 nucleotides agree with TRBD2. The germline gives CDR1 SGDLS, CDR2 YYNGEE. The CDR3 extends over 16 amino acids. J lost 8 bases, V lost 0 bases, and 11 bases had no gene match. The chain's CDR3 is CASSVAQAGAQDEQFF. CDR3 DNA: TGTGCCAGCAGCGTAGCTCAGGCGGGAGCTCAGGATGAGCAGTTCTTC.

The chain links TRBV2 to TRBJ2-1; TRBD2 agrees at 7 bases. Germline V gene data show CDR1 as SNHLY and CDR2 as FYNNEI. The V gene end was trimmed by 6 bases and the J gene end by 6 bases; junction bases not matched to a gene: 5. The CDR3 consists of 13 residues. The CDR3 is CASRREGRNEQFF. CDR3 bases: TGTGCCAGCAGGAGGGAGGGCCGCAATGAGCAGTTCTTC.

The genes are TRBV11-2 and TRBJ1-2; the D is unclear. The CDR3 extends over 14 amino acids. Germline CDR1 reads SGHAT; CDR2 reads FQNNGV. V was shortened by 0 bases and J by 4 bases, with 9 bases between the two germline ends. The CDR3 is CASSLDLAIYGYTF. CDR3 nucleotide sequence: TGTGCCAGCAGCTTAGATCTTGCCATCTATGGCTACACCTTC.

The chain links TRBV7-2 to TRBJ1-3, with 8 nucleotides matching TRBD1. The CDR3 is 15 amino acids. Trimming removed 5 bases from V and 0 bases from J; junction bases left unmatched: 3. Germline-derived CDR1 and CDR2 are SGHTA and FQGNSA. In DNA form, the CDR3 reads TGTGCCAGCAGCGCAACAGGGGGCTCTGGAAACACCATATATTTT. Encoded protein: CASSATGGSGNTIYF.

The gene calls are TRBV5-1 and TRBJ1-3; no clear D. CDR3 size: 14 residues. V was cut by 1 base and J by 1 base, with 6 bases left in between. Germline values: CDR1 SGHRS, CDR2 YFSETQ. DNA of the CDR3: TGCGCCAGCAGCTTGCCGGAATCTGGAAACACCATATATTTT. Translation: CASSLPESGNTIYF.

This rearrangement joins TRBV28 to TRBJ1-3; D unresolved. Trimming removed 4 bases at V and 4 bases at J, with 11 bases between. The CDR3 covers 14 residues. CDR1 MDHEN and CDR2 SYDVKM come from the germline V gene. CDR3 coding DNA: TGTGCCAGCAGTTCTGGACTGGAAGGAAACACCATATATTTT. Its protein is CASSSGLEGNTIYF.

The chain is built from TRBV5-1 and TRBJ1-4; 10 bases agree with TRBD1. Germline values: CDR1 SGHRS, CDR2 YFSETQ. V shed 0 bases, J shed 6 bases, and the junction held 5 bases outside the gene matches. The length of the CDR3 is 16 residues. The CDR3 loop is CASSLVGGQGYEKLFF. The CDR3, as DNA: TGCGCCAGCAGCTTGGTTGGGGGACAGGGGTATGAAAAACTGTTTTTT.

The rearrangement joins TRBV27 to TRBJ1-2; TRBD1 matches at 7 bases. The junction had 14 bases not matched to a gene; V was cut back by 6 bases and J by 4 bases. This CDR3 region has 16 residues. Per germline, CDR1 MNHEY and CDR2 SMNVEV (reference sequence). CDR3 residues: CASSYYRRDSLYGYTF. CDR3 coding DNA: TGTGCCAGCAGCTACTATCGTCGGGACAGTCTCTATGGCTACACCTTC.

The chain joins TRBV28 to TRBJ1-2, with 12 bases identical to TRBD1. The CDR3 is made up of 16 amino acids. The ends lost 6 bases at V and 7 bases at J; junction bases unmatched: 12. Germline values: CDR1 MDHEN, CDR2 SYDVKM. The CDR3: CASSLRPGTGGFGYTF. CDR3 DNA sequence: TGTGCCAGCAGCCTCCGACCCGGGACAGGGGGCTTTGGCTACACCTTC.

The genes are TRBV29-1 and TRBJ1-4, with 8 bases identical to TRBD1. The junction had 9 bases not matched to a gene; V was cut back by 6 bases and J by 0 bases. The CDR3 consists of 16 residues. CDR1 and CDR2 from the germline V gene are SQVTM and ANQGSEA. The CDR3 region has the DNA TGCAGCGTGTCCGGGACAGGCGCTGCAACTAATGAAAAACTGTTTTTT. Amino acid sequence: CSVSGTGAATNEKLFF.

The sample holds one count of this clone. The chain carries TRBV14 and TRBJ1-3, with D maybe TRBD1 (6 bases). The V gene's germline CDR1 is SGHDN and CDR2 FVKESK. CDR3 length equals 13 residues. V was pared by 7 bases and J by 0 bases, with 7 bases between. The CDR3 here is CASNRASGNTIYF. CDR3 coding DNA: TGTGCCAGCAACAGGGCCTCTGGAAACACCATATATTTT.

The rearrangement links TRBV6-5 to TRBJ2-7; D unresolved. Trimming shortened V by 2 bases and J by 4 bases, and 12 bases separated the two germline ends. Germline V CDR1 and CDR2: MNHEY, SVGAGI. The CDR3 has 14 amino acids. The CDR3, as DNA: TGTGCCAGCAGTTACAACGCTATAACTTACGAGCAGTACTTC. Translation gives CASSYNAITYEQYF.

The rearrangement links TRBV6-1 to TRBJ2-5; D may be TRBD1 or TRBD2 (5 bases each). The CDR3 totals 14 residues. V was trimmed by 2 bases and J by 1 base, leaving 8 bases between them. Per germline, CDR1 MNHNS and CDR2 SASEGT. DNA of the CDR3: TGTGCCAGCAGTGAATTCGGGGCCCAAGAGACCCAGTACTTC. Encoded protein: CASSEFGAQETQYF.

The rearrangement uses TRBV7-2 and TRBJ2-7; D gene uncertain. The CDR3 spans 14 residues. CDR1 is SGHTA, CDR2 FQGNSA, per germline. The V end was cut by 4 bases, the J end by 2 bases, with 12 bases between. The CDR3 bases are TGTGCCAGCAGCTATGCAGGACCCACCTACGAGCAGTACTTC. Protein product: CASSYAGPTYEQYF. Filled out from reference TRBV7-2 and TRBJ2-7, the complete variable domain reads GAGVSQSPSNKVTEKGKDVELRCDPISGHTALYWYRQSLGQGLEFLIYFQGNSAPDKSGLPSDRFSAERTGGSVSTLTIQRTQQEDSAVYLCASSYAGPTYEQYFGPGTRLTVT.